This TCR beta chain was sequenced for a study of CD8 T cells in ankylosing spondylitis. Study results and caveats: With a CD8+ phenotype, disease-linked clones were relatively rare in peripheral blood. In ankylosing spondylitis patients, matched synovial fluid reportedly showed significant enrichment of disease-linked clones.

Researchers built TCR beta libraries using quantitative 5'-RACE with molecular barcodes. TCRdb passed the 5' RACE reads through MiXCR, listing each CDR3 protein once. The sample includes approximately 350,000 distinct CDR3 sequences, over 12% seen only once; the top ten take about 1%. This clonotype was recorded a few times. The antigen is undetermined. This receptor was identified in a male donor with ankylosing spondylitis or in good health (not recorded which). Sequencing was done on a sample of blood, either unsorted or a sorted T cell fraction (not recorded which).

This CDR3 is CASSKAGSNTEAFF. Here the CDR3 DNA reads TGTGCCAGTAGTAAGGCGGGTTCGAACACTGAAGCTTTCTTT. V usage is TRBV19 and J usage is TRBJ1-1; D is unresolved. Trimming removed 4 bases at V and 1 base at J, with 10 bases between. Germline lookup yields CDR1 LNHDA and CDR2 SQIVND (reference sequence). The CDR3 loop spans 14 amino acids. Together with reference TRBV19 and TRBJ1-1, the CDR3 gives the full variable domain: DGGITQSPKYLFRKEGQNVTLSCEQNLNHDAMYWYRQDPGQGLRLIYYSQIVNDFQKGDIAEGYSVSREKKESFPLTVTSAQKNPTAFYLCASSKAGSNTEAFFGQGTRLTVV.